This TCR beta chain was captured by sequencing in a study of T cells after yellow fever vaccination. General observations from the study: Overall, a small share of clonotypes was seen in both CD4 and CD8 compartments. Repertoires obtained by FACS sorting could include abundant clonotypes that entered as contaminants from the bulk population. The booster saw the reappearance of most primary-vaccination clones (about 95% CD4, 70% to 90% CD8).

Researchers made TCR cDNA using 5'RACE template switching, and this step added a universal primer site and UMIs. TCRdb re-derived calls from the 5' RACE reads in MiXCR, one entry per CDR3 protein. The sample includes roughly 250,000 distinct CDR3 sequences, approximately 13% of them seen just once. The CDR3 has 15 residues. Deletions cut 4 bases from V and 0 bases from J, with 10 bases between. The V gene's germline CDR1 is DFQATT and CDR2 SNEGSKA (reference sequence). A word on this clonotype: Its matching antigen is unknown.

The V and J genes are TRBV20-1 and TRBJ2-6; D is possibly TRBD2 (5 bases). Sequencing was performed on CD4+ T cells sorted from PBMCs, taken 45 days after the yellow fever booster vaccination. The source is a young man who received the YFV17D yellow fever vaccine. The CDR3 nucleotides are TGCAGTGCTACCGAGGGCTCCTCTGGGGCCAACGTCCTGACTTTC. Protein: CSATEGSSGANVLTF.